The sequence of this TCR beta chain was determined in a study of T-cell memory formation after mild COVID-19. Study details: Largely, TCR clusters stayed within a single donor.

In its sample, this clonotype was seen many times. Its target is not known. Regarding the study as a whole: Cross-reactive memory apparently joined, as some responding clones appeared in pre-infection memory.

5'RACE with constant-segment primers built TCRalpha and TCRbeta cDNA libraries with UMIs. TCRdb itself ran the 5' RACE reads through MiXCR, one entry per CDR3 protein. Counted here are around 390,000 distinct CDR3 sequences, more than 15% occurring once; the ten biggest clones make up approximately 21%. V lost 2 bases and J 5 bases, leaving 13 bases between the germline ends. Germline CDR1 and CDR2: SNHLY and FYNNEI. CDR3 length: 14 amino acids. The sample taken for sequencing was PBMCs or a T cell subset sorted from them (not recorded which). The TCR sequence derives from a man aged 18 to 30 who had mild COVID-19 (a few samples of this study predate the infection). Cell type and time point are not known. The rearrangement joins TRBV2 to TRBJ2-7; tentatively, D is TRBD1 (6 bases). CDR3 nucleotide sequence: TGTGCCAGCAGTGAATTCGGGACAAGAAACGAGCAGTACTTC. This gives the protein CASSEFGTRNEQYF.